This entry is about one T cell receptor beta chain. Its antigen is undetermined. Other DNA variants within this sample encode the same CDR3. As for treatment: oral pan-JAK inhibitor, 5-10 mg twice daily. Sequencing relied on a cDNA template that was reverse transcribed from extracted RNA. Clones were sequenced by immunoSEQ multiplex PCR, and TCRdb holds only the in-frame ones, with some missing. The table lists around 300,000 clones, over 45% of them singletons. The CDR3 extends over 13 amino acids. V was pared by 4 bases and J by 1 base, with 7 bases between. Germline V gene data show CDR1 as SGHDN and CDR2 as FVKESK. This entry belongs to a study of CD8+ T cells in alopecia areata. Findings and caveats of the study: Patients shared TCRs less clearly than mice did, possibly owing to HLA.

The rearrangement uses TRBV14 and TRBJ2-5, with a possible D match to TRBD2 (5 bases). This specimen consisted of CD4+ T cells sorted from blood, obtained at week 52, from a patient treated with tofacitinib. This TCR was recovered from a human donor with alopecia areata. The CDR3 region is CASSRTVQETQYF. The CDR3, as DNA: TGTGCCAGCAGCCGGACTGTCCAAGAGACCCAGTACTTC.